The 20 T cell receptor beta chains listed next were all sequenced from one sample in a study of cytomegalovirus exposure and HLA in healthy donors. In the PCR, 60 Vbeta and 13 Jbeta primers were used. Method: immunoSEQ multiplex PCR; TCRdb's copy keeps in-frame clones and lacks some. Here the sample table reports under 130,000 clones. Sequencing input: PBMCs. These receptors were collected from a man aged 40-49 years in good health and CMV-seronegative.

The chain uses TRBV5-1 and TRBJ2-7, with D possibly matching TRBD1 (7 bases). The CDR3 runs 16 residues. The germline V gene encodes CDR1 SGHRS and CDR2 YFSETQ. V gave up 1 base and J gave up 3 bases, with 17 bases separating them. The CDR3 DNA is TGCGCCAGCAGCTTGTGGACTCAGGGGGGCATCTACGAGCAGTACTTC. It codes for CASSLWTQGGIYEQYF.

The chain links TRBV28 to TRBJ2-5, with 10 bases fitting TRBD1. Near its end, the DNA agrees better with TRBJ2-7, so the J call may be wrong. CDR3 length equals 15 residues. The germline CDR1 and CDR2 sequences are MDHEN and SYDVKM. The CDR3 protein is CASSFSGTGVYEQYF. DNA of the CDR3: TGTGCCAGCAGTTTTTCTGGGACAGGGGTTTACGAGCAGTACTTC.

The chain links TRBV27 to TRBJ2-1, with 11 nucleotides matching TRBD2. The CDR3 extends over 16 amino acids. CDR1 is MNHEY, CDR2 SMNVEV, per germline (reference sequence). V gave up 5 bases and J gave up 9 bases; unmatched junction bases: 12. This chain's CDR3 is CASSLTGTSGVPEQFF. The CDR3 DNA is TGTGCCAGCAGTCTCACCGGGACTAGCGGTGTACCTGAGCAGTTCTTC.

The chain carries TRBV7-8 and TRBJ1-2; TRBD1 matches 7 bases. The CDR3 is 15 amino acids. Germline values: CDR1 SGHVS, CDR2 FQNEAQ. The trim removed 3 bases at V and 3 bases at J, leaving 7 bases unmatched. Here the CDR3 DNA reads TGTGCCAGCAGCTTCGAACAGGGGAAACACTATGGCTACACCTTC. Protein product: CASSFEQGKHYGYTF.

The chain combines TRBV6-5 with TRBJ2-3; no reliable D call. Between the trimmed V and J ends, which lost 8 bases and 0 bases, there was a span of 12 bases. This CDR3 has 14 amino acids. Germline V gene data show CDR1 as MNHEY and CDR2 as SVGAGI. CDR3 sequence: CASATAMSTDTQYF. The DNA for the CDR3 is TGTGCCAGCGCCACCGCGATGAGCACAGATACGCAGTATTTT.

The rearrangement joins TRBV10-1 to TRBJ2-3, with TRBD2 matching 10 bases. Germline V CDR1 and CDR2: WNHNN, SYGVQD (reference sequence). The V gene end was trimmed by 0 bases and the J gene end by 5 bases; junction bases not matched to a gene: 8. The CDR3 consists of 17 residues. CDR3 amino acids: CASSESLAGDSGDTQYF. DNA of the CDR3: TGCGCCAGCAGTGAGTCTCTAGCGGGAGACTCAGGAGATACGCAGTATTTT.

This rearrangement joins TRBV19 to TRBJ2-1; a possible D gene is TRBD2 (5 bases). CDR1 and CDR2 from the germline V gene are LNHDA and SQIVND (reference sequence). The ends were cut back, 3 bases at V and 8 bases at J, with 11 bases in the middle. CDR3 length equals 13 residues. The DNA of the CDR3 is TGTGCCAGTAGTATGGGGAGTAGGGATGAGCAGTTCTTC. This gives the protein CASSMGSRDEQFF.

The chain carries TRBV5-1 and TRBJ2-3; 14 nucleotides align to TRBD2. Trimming removed 4 bases from V and 5 bases from J; junction bases left unmatched: 6. Germline values: CDR1 SGHRS, CDR2 YFSETQ. This CDR3 region has 16 residues. The CDR3 coding sequence is TGCGCCAGCAGCCCGGGACTAGCGGGAGCGGTAGATACGCAGTATTTT. This translates into CASSPGLAGAVDTQYF.

V usage is TRBV9 and J usage is TRBJ2-3; no clear D gene. Germline assignment: CDR1 SGDLS and CDR2 YYNGEE. CDR3 length: 13 amino acids. Trimming took off 3 bases at V and 4 bases at J, with 9 bases between the two ends. The CDR3 protein is CASSAAPPDTQYF. Written as DNA, the CDR3 is TGTGCCAGCAGCGCTGCGCCCCCAGATACGCAGTATTTT.

V gene TRBV27 combines with J gene TRBJ1-5, with D possibly TRBD1 on 6 matching bases. V shed 6 bases and J shed 0 bases, with 12 bases lying between them. There are 15 residues in the CDR3. Germline assignment: CDR1 MNHEY and CDR2 SMNVEV (reference sequence). The CDR3, as DNA: TGTGCCAGCAGAGATACAGGGAATAGCAATCAGCCCCAGCATTTT. Translation: CASRDTGNSNQPQHF.

The chain carries TRBV6-6 and TRBJ1-3; D remains ambiguous. V was shortened by 2 bases and J by 6 bases, with 14 bases between the two germline ends. The CDR3 is 15 residues long. Per the germline V gene, CDR1 is MNHNY and CDR2 is SVGAGI (reference sequence). Here the CDR3 DNA reads TGTGCCAGCAGTTACGTAAACCAGGCCGCAAACACCATATATTTT. Translated: CASSYVNQAANTIYF.

The chain joins TRBV30 to TRBJ1-1; 9 nucleotides align to TRBD1. The ends lost 5 bases at V and 3 bases at J; junction bases unmatched: 4. The V gene's germline CDR1 is GTSNPN and CDR2 SVGIG (reference sequence). This CDR3 contains 13 residues. The CDR3 nucleotides read TGTGCCTGGGCGGGGACAGGGTACACTGAAGCTTTCTTT. Translated: CAWAGTGYTEAFF.

The V and J genes are TRBV28 and TRBJ2-7; D is undetermined. V was shortened by 8 bases and J by 4 bases, with 15 bases between the two germline ends. Germline V gene lookup returns CDR1 MDHEN and CDR2 SYDVKM. The CDR3 is made up of 13 amino acids. The CDR3 DNA follows: TGTGCCAGCGAAGCCCCTGCAAAATACGAGCAGTACTTC. This translates into CASEAPAKYEQYF. Looking up the rest from reference TRBV28 and TRBJ2-7 gives the full variable domain: DVKVTQSSRYLVKRTGEKVFLECVQDMDHENMFWYRQDPGLGLRLIYFSYDVKMKEKGDIPEGYSVSREKKERFSLILESASTNQTSMYLCASEAPAKYEQYFGPGTRLTVT.

The CDR3 DNA sequence: TGTGCCAGCAGCTTGAGCGAACAGGGTGGCACTGAAGCTTTCTTT. Translated: CASSLSEQGGTEAFF. This chain joins TRBV5-4 and TRBJ1-1; D may be TRBD1 (6 bases). Per germline, CDR1 SGHNT and CDR2 YYREEE (reference sequence). Trimming shortened V by 1 base and J by 4 bases, and 14 bases separated the two germline ends. The CDR3 is 15 residues long.

V is TRBV5-1 and J is TRBJ2-7; TRBD1 is a possible D gene (5 bases). V shed 7 bases and J shed 2 bases, with 13 bases lying between them. Germline values: CDR1 SGHRS, CDR2 YFSETQ. This CDR3 has 13 amino acids. CDR3 in DNA: TGCGCCAGCGGGGCCATAGAGACCTACGAGCAGTACTTC. Translated: CASGAIETYEQYF. Filled out from reference TRBV5-1 and TRBJ2-7, the complete variable domain reads KAGVTQTPRYLIKTRGQQVTLSCSPISGHRSVSWYQQTPGQGLQFLFEYFSETQRNKGNFPGRFSGRQFSNSRSEMNVSTLELGDSALYLCASGAIETYEQYFGPGTRLTVT.

The chain carries TRBV7-7 and TRBJ2-1; TRBD2 aligns across 8 bases. The CDR3 spans 14 residues. Per germline, CDR1 SSHAT and CDR2 FNYEAQ (reference sequence). The trim removed 5 bases at V and 8 bases at J, leaving 8 bases unmatched. The DNA for the CDR3 is TGTGCCAGCAGCCCGTCCCCTAGCGGGTATGAGCAGTTCTTC. It specifies CASSPSPSGYEQFF.

V and J are TRBV6-5 and TRBJ1-3; 7 bases are a match to TRBD1. V shed 8 bases, J shed 0 bases, and the junction held 7 bases outside the gene matches. This CDR3 has 15 amino acids. Germline-derived CDR1 and CDR2 are MNHEY and SVGAGI. CDR3 loop: CASRRQGPSGNTIYF. The CDR3 DNA follows: TGTGCCAGCCGCCGACAGGGACCCTCTGGAAACACCATATATTTT.

The J gene is TRBJ1-1, the V gene TRBV19, with 7 bases matching TRBD1. CDR3 length equals 13 residues. Germline V gene lookup returns CDR1 LNHDA and CDR2 SQIVND (reference sequence). After removal of 6 bases from V and 3 bases from J, the junction contained 4 bases not matched to a gene. CDR3 protein: CASSRQGDTEAFF. CDR3 DNA sequence: TGTGCCAGTAGCCGACAGGGAGACACTGAAGCTTTCTTT.

This chain joins TRBV2 and TRBJ2-7; 8 bases line up with TRBD1. J was trimmed by 2 bases and V by 6 bases; bases with no gene match: 6. Germline-derived CDR1 and CDR2 are SNHLY and FYNNEI. The CDR3 is 14 amino acids. The CDR3 loop reads CASRETGATYEQYF. The CDR3 DNA sequence: TGTGCCAGCAGGGAGACAGGGGCCACCTACGAGCAGTACTTC.

The gene calls are TRBV9 and TRBJ1-4; D unclear. The germline gives CDR1 SGDLS, CDR2 YYNGEE. Trimming left V 6 bases short and J 0 bases short, with 9 bases between. The CDR3 covers 14 residues. CDR3: CASNPQTTNEKLFF. In DNA, the CDR3 is TGTGCCAGCAACCCACAGACAACTAATGAAAAACTGTTTTTT. Full variable domain (rest looked up from reference TRBV9 and TRBJ1-4): DSGVTQTPKHLITATGQRVTLRCSPRSGDLSVYWYQQSLDQGLQFLIQYYNGEERAKGNILERFSAQQFPDLHSELNLSSLELGDSALYFCASNPQTTNEKLFFGSGTQLSVL.